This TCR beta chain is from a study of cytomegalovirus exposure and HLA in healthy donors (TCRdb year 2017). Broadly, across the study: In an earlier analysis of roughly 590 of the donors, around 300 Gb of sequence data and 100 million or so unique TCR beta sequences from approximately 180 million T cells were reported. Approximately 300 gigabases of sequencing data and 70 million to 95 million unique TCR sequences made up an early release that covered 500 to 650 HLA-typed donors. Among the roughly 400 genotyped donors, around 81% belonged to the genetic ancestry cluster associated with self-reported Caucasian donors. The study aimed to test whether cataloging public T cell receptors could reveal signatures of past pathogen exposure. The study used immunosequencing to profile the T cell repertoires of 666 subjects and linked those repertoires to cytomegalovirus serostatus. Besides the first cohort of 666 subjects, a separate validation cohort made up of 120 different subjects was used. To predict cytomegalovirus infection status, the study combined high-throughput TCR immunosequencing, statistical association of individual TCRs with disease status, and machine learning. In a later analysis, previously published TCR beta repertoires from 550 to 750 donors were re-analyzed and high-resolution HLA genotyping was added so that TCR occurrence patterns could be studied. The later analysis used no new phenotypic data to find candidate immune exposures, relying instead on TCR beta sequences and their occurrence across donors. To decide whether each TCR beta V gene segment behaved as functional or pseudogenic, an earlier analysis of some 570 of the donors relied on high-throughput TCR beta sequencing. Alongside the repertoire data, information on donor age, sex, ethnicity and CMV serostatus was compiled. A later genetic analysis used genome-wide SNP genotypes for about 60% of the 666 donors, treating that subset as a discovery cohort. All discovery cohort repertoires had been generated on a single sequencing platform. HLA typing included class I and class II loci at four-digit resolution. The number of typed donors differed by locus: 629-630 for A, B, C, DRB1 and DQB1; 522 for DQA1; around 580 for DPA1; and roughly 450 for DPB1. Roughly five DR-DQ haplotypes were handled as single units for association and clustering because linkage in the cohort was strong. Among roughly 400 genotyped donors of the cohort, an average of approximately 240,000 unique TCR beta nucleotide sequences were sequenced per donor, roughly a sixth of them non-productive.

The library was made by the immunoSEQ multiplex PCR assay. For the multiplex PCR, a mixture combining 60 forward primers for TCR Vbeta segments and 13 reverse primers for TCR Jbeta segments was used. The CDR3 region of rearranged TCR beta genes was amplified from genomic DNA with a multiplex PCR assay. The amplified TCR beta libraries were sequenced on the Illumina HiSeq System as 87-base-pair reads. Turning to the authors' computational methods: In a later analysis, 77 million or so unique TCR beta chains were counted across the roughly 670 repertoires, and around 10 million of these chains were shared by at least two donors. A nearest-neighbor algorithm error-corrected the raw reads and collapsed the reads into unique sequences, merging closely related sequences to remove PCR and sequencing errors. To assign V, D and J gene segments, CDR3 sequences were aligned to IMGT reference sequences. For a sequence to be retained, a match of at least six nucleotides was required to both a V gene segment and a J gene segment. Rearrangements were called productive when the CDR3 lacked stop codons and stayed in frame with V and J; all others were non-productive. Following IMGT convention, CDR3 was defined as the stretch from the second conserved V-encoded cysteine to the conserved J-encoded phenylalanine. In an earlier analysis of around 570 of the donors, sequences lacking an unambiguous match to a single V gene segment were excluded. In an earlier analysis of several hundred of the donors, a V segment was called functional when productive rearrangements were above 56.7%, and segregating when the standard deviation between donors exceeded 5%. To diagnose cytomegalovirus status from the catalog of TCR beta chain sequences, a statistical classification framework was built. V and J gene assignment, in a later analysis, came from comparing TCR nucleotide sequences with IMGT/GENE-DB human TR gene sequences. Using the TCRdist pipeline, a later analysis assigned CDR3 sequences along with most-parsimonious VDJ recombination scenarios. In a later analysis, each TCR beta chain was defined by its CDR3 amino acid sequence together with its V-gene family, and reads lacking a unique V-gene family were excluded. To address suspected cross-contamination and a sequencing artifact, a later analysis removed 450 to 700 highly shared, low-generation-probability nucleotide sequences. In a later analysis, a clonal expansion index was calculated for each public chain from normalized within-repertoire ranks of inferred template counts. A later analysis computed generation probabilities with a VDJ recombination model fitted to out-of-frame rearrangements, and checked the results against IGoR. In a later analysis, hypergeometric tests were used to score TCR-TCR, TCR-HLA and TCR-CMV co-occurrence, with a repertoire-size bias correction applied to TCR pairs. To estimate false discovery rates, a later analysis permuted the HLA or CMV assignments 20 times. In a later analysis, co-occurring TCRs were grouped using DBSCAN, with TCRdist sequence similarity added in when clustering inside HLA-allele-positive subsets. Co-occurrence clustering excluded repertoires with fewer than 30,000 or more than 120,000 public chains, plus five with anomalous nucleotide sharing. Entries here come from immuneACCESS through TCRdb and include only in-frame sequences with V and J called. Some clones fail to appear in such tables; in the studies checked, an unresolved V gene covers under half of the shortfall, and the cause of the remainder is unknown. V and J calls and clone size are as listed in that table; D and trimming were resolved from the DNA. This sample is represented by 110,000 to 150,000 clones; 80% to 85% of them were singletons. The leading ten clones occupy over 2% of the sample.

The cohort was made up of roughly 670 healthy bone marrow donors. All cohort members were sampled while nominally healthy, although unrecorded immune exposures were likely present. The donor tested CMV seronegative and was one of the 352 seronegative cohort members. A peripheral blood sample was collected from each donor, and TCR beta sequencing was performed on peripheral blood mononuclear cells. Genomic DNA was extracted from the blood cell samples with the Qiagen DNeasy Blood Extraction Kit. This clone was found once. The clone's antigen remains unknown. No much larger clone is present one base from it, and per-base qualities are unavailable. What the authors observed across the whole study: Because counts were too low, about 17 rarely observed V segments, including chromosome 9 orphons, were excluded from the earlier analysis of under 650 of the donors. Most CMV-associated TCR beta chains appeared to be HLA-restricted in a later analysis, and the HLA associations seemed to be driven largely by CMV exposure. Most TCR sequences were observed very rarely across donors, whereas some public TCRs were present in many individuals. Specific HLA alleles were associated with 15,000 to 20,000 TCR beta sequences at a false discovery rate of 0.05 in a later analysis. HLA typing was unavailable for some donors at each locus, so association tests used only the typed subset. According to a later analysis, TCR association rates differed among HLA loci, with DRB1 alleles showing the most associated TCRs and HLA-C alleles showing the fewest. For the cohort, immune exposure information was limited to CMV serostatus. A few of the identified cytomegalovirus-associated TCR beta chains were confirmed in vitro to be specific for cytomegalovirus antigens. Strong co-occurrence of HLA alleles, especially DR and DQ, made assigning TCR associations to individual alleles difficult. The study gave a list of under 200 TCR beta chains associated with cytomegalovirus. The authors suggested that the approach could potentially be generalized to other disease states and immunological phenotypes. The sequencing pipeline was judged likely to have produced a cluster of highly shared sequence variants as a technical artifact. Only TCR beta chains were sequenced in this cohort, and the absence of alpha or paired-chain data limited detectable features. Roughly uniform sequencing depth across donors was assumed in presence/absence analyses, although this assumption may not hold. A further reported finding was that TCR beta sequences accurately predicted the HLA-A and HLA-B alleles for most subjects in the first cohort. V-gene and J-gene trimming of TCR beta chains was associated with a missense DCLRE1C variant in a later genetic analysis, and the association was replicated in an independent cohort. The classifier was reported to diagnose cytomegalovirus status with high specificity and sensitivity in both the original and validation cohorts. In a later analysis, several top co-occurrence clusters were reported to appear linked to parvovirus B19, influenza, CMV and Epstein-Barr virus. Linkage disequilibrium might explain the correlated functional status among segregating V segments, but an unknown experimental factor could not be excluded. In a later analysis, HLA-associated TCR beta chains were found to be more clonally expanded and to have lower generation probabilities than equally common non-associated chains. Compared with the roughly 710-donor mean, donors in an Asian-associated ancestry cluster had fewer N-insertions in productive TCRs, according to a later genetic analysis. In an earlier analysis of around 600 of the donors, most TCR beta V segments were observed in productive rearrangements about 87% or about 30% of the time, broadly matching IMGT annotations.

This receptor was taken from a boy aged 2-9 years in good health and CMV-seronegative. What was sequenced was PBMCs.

The bases are TGTGCCAGCAGCGTCGGGGGGTTTAGCAATCAGCCCCAGCATTTT. This translates into CASSVGGFSNQPQHF. This sequence uses TRBV9 and TRBJ1-5, and possibly TRBD1, on 5 matching bases. V gives up 2 bases and J gives up 0 bases, and the segment between their germline ends measures 9 bases. Including cysteine and phenylalanine, the CDR3 has 15 amino acids. Left in the record is the CDR3 DNA by itself, 45 bases read in frame from the first base. The germline V gene specifies SGDLS as CDR1 and YYNGEE as CDR2.